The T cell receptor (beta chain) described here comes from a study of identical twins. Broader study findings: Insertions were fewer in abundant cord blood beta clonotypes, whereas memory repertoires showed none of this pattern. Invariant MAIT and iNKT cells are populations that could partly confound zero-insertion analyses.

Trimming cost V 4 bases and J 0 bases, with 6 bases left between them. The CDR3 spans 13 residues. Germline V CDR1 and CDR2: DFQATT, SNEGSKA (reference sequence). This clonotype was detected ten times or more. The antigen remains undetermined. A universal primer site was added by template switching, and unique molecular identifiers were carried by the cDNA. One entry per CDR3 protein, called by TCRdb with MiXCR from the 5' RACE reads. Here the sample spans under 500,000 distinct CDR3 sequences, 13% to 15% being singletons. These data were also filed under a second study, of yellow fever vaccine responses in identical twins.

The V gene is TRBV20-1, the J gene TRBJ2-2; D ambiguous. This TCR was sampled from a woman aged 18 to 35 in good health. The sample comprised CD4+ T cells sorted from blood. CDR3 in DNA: TGCAGTGCTAACCAAGCGAACACCGGGGAGCTGTTTTTT. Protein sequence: CSANQANTGELFF.